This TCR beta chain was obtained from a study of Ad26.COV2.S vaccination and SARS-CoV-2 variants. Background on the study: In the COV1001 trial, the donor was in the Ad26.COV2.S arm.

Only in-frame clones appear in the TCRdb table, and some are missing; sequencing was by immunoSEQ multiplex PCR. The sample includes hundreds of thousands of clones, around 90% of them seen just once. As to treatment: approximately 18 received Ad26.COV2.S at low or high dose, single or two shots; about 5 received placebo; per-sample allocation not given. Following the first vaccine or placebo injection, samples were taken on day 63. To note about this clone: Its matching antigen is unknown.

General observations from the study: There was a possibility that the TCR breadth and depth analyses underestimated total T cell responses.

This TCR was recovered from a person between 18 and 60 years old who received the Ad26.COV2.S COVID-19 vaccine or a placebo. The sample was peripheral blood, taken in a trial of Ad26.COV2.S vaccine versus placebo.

The CDR3 DNA follows: TGTGCCAGCAGTTACGGGAATGGCTACACCTTC. Translation: CASSYGNGYTF. The chain joins TRBV6-5 to TRBJ1-2, with D unclear. CDR3 size: 11 residues. V was clipped by 2 bases and J by 6 bases, with 4 bases between them. The germline V gene encodes CDR1 MNHEY and CDR2 SVGAGI.